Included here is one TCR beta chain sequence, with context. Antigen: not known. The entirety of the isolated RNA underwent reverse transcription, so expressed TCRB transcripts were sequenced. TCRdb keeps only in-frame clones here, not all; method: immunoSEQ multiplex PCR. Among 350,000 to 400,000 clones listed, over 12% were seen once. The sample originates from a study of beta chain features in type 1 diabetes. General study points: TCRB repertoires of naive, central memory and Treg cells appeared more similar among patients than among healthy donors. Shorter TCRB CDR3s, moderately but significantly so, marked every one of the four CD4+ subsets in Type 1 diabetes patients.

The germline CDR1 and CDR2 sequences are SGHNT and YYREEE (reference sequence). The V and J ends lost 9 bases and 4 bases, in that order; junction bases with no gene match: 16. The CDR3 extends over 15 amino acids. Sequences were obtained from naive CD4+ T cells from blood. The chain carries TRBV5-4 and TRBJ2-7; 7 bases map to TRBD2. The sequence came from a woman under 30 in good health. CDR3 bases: TGTGCCACCAAATGGGGAGGAAGCGGGAATTACGAGCAGTACTTC. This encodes CATKWGGSGNYEQYF.